This T cell receptor beta chain is drawn from a study of CD8 T cells in ankylosing spondylitis. Study-level findings and limits: Some of these motif variants have turned up before, in reports on reactive arthritis synovial fluid and blood. Characteristic, it appeared, of ankylosing spondylitis blood was a TCR beta motif of eight highly homologous variants.

The CDR3 sequence is 14 residues long. CDR1 MNHEY and CDR2 SVGEGT come from the germline V gene. Between the trimmed V and J ends, which lost 6 bases and 6 bases, there was a span of 18 bases. This clonotype was picked up one time. Its antigen is currently unknown. MiXCR was run by TCRdb on the 5' RACE reads, yielding one entry per CDR3 protein. The sample consists of about 700,000 distinct CDR3 sequences, 15% to 20% of them appearing once. The TCR comes from a male donor with ankylosing spondylitis. The chain has TRBV6-2 or TRBV6-3 and TRBJ2-7; the D gene is possibly TRBD2 (6 bases). Sequencing was carried out using blood, either unsorted or a sorted T cell fraction (not recorded which). CDR3 sequence reads: CASRDPGARGEQYF. The CDR3 region has the DNA TGTGCCAGCAGGGACCCGGGAGCGAGGGGCGAGCAGTACTTC.